This T cell receptor (beta chain) stems from a study of blood T cell repertoires in COVID-19. Looking at the study overall: Acute and convalescent COVID-19 samples came from the United States, Italy and Spain. Sources were T cells, B-cell-depleted T cells, or PBMCs; the material itself was cDNA or gDNA.

The junction had 15 bases not matched to a gene; V was cut back by 4 bases and J by 4 bases. This CDR3 contains 18 residues. The germline V gene has CDR1 MGHRA and CDR2 YSYEKL. Study processing details: Amplification of reference gene primers provided the estimated nucleated cell counts. Profiled with immunoSEQ multiplex PCR; TCRdb holds only in-frame clones, not every one. Clone size and V and J calls were adopted from that table, with D and trimming inferred from the DNA. The profile covers fewer than 150,000 clones, with around 78% appearing a single time and approximately 10% taken by the ten largest.

The rearrangement uses TRBV4-1 and TRBJ2-5; 10 nucleotides align to TRBD1. Material: peripheral blood. The clonotype comes from a human donor in a cohort sampled during active COVID-19. The CDR3 region is CASSPLFFRDRGGETQYF. In DNA form, the CDR3 reads TGCGCCAGCAGCCCGCTTTTCTTCCGGGACAGGGGAGGAGAGACCCAGTACTTC.